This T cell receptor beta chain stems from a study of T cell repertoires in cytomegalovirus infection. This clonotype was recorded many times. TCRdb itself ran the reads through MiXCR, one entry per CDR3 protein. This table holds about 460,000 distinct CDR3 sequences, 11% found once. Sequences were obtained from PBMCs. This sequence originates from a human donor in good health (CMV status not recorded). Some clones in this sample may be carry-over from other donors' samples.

CDR3 amino acids: CASSLVGRDGQYF. CDR3 sequence (DNA): TGTGCCAGCAGCTTAGTGGGGAGGGACGGGCAGTACTTC. The V gene is TRBV7-2, the J gene TRBJ2-7; TRBD2 aligns across 7 bases. The CDR3 length is 13 residues. V lost 1 base, J lost 9 bases, and 6 bases stayed unmatched. Germline CDR1 SGHTA, CDR2 FQGNSA.